These 18 T cell receptor beta chains came from one sample sequenced in a study of blood T cell repertoires in COVID-19. Method: immunoSEQ multiplex PCR; TCRdb's copy keeps in-frame clones and lacks some. This sample yields nearly 250,000 clones, of which about nine tenths are seen a single time; 0.85% to 0.9% belongs to the top ten. Sequenced input: PBMCs or T cells enriched from blood (not recorded which). Receptors originate from a man aged 50-60 years who had been exposed to COVID-19.

The CDR3 DNA follows: TGTGCCAGCACCCCCGTGGACACCGCCTACAATGAGCAGTTCTTC. Protein sequence: CASTPVDTAYNEQFF. The chain has TRBV28 and TRBJ2-1; tentatively, D is TRBD1 (5 bases). This CDR3 has 15 amino acids. The V and J ends lost 7 bases and 2 bases respectively, with 15 bases between them. Per germline, CDR1 MDHEN and CDR2 SYDVKM.

This chain links TRBV3-1 (or the pseudogene TRBV3-2) with TRBJ1-1, with 7 bases identical to TRBD1. The germline V gene encodes CDR1 LGHDT and CDR2 YNNKEL (reference sequence). This CDR3 has 15 residues. The V gene end was trimmed by 4 bases and the J gene end by 3 bases; junction bases not matched to a gene: 8. The CDR3 sequence: CASSPTGASDTEAFF. In DNA form, the CDR3 reads TGTGCCAGCAGCCCAACAGGGGCCTCAGACACTGAAGCTTTCTTT.

The V gene is TRBV10-3, the J gene TRBJ1-5; D is perhaps TRBD1 (6 bases). Germline V lookup: CDR1 ENHRY, CDR2 SYGVKD. This CDR3 has 13 residues. Trimming took 10 bases from V and 4 from J, leaving 14 bases between them. This chain's CDR3 is CASRGQINQPQHF. DNA for the CDR3: TGTGCCAGCCGCGGACAGATAAATCAGCCCCAGCATTTT.

This chain connects TRBV7-2 to TRBJ2-2; TRBD2 might be the D (5 bases). Germline values: CDR1 SGHTA, CDR2 FQGNSA. The CDR3 has 14 residues. Trimming shortened V by 3 bases and J by 6 bases, and 11 bases separated the two germline ends. CDR3 nucleotide sequence: TGTGCCAGCAGCTTCGCTAGCCCCCCCGGGGAGCTGTTTTTT. It is translated as CASSFASPPGELFF.

V and J are TRBV28 and TRBJ2-5; TRBD2 matches 8 bases. Trimming removed 6 bases from V and 6 bases from J; junction bases left unmatched: 9. CDR3 length equals 14 residues. Germline V gene sequence: CDR1 MDHEN, CDR2 SYDVKM. The chain's CDR3 is CASRPGGGRKTQYF. CDR3 sequence (DNA): TGTGCCAGCAGACCCGGGGGGGGGAGAAAGACCCAGTACTTC.

This chain connects TRBV28 to TRBJ2-7; TRBD2 agrees at 9 bases. V was pared by 3 bases and J by 0 bases, with 9 bases of the junction left unmatched. The CDR3 has 17 residues. Germline V CDR1 and CDR2: MDHEN, SYDVKM. DNA for the CDR3: TGTGCCAGCAGTTTGGGTAGCGGGAGCGGAGGCTCCTACGAGCAGTACGTC. It encodes CASSLGSGSGGSYEQYV.

This clone appeared once. V usage is TRBV7-2 and J usage is TRBJ2-1; 7 bases fit TRBD2. J was trimmed by 6 bases and V by 3 bases; bases with no gene match: 14. This CDR3 contains 17 residues. Germline V gives CDR1 SGHTA, CDR2 FQGNSA. Here the CDR3 DNA reads TGTGCCAGCAGCTTGTACTATTCGGCGGGAGCGGGCAATGAGCAGTTCTTC. Protein product: CASSLYYSAGAGNEQFF.

The rearrangement joins TRBV5-4 to TRBJ1-2; maybe TRBD1 (5 bases). With 0 bases removed from V and 3 bases from J, the gap between germline ends came to 6 bases. This CDR3 has 13 amino acids. The germline V gene has CDR1 SGHNT and CDR2 YYREEE (reference sequence). This chain's CDR3 is CASSLVGDYGYTF. DNA for the CDR3: TGTGCCAGCAGCTTGGTAGGGGACTATGGCTACACCTTC.

The chain couples TRBV2 to TRBJ1-2, with no clear D. Trimming removed 1 base at V and 5 bases at J, with 11 bases between. Germline V gives CDR1 SNHLY, CDR2 FYNNEI. The length of the CDR3 is 14 residues. CDR3 DNA: TGTGCCAGCAGTGAAGGGGCACACTTATATGGCTACACCTTC. Encoded protein: CASSEGAHLYGYTF.

The V and J genes are TRBV14 and TRBJ1-2; maybe TRBD1 (5 bases). V was clipped by 1 base and J by 6 bases, with 9 bases between them. The CDR3 length is 13 residues. Germline V gene sequence: CDR1 SGHDN, CDR2 FVKESK. The CDR3 here is CASSQGQGHGYTF. The CDR3 DNA reads TGTGCCAGCAGCCAAGGGCAGGGCCATGGCTACACCTTC.

This clone was detected once. The chain recombines TRBV18 with TRBJ2-7; TRBD2 agrees at 11 bases. Germline CDR1 KGHSH, CDR2 LQKENI. The CDR3 loop spans 17 amino acids. V lost 6 bases and J lost 6; bases outside the gene matches: 16. DNA of the CDR3: TGTGCCAGCTCGTCCGGACTAGCGGGTACTACCTCGGGCGAGCAGTACGTC. Residues: CASSSGLAGTTSGEQYV.

The gene calls are TRBV4-1 and TRBJ1-4; D not resolved. Trimming took off 3 bases at V and 1 base at J, with 6 bases between the two ends. This CDR3 is 14 amino acids long. From germline, CDR1 is MGHRA and CDR2 YSYEKL. The CDR3 protein is CASSQVGTNEKLFF. CDR3 DNA sequence: TGCGCCAGCAGCCAGGTCGGAACTAATGAAAAACTGTTTTTT.

The genes are TRBV5-1 and TRBJ2-3; 10 bases are shared with TRBD2. Germline loops: CDR1 SGHRS, CDR2 YFSETQ. This CDR3 contains 20 residues. V dropped 0 bases and J dropped 0; count of bases not matched to a gene: 13. The chain's CDR3 is CASSLAPPGLALSSTDTQYF. The CDR3 DNA reads TGCGCCAGCAGCTTGGCACCCCCGGGACTAGCGTTGTCTAGCACAGATACGCAGTATTTT.

V usage is TRBV7-9 and J usage is TRBJ2-7; possibly TRBD2 for D (5 bases). Germline-derived CDR1 and CDR2 are SEHNR and FQNEAQ (reference sequence). The CDR3 runs to 13 residues. V lost 4 bases and J 0 bases, leaving 7 bases between the germline ends. CDR3 region: CASSSGSSYEQYV. The CDR3 nucleotides are TGTGCCAGCAGCTCGGGGAGCTCCTACGAGCAGTACGTC.

The chain combines TRBV5-1 with TRBJ2-7; a weak D match, TRBD2 (6 bases). Trimming pared 0 bases from V and 4 bases from J, leaving 14 bases between. Germline V gives CDR1 SGHRS, CDR2 YFSETQ. The CDR3 is made up of 15 amino acids. The CDR3 loop is CASSLAPGESYEQYF. In DNA, the CDR3 is TGCGCCAGCAGCTTGGCCCCGGGAGAAAGTTACGAGCAGTACTTC.

The V call is TRBV7-2, the J call TRBJ2-7; possible D gene TRBD2, 6 bases. Germline assignment: CDR1 SGHTA and CDR2 FQGNSA. The CDR3 is 14 residues long. The germline V and J ends were trimmed by 3 bases and 0 bases, with 9 bases remaining between them. The CDR3 coding sequence is TGTGCCAGCAGCTTCTCCGGGAGCTCCTACGAGCAGTACTTC. Amino acids: CASSFSGSSYEQYF.

This clone was detected only a few times. The genes are TRBV12-3 or TRBV12-4 and TRBJ2-5, with a tentative D call TRBD2 (6 bases). The germline V and J ends were trimmed by 5 bases and 2 bases, with 9 bases remaining between them. This CDR3 comprises 13 residues. The CDR3 loop reads CASSPRGQETQYF. The CDR3 bases are TGTGCCAGCAGTCCCCGGGGGCAAGAGACCCAGTACTTC.

The chain combines TRBV18 with TRBJ2-1; 12 positions match TRBD1. V was clipped by 6 bases and J by 8 bases; unmatched bases: 8. CDR3 length: 15 amino acids. Germline V gives CDR1 KGHSH, CDR2 LQKENI. The CDR3 spells CASSEGQGAWDEQFF. In DNA form, the CDR3 reads TGTGCCAGCTCGGAGGGACAGGGGGCATGGGATGAGCAGTTCTTC. Filled out from reference TRBV18 and TRBJ2-1, the complete variable domain reads NAGVMQNPRHLVRRRGQEARLRCSPMKGHSHVYWYRQLPEEGLKFMVYLQKENIIDESGMPKERFSAEFPKEGPSILRIQQVVRGDSAAYFCASSEGQGAWDEQFFGPGTRLTVL.